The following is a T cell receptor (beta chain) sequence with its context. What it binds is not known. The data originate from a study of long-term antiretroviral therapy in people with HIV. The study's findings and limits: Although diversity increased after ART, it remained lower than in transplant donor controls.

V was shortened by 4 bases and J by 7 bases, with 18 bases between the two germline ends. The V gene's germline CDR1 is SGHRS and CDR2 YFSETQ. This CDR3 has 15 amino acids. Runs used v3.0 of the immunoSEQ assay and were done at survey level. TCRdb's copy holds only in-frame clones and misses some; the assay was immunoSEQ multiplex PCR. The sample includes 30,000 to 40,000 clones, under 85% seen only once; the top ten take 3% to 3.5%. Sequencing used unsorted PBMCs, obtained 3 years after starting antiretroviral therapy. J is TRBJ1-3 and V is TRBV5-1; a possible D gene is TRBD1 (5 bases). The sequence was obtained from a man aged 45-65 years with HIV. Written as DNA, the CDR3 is TGCGCCAGCAGCCCCGGGGGACCCGCCCGGAACACCATATATTTT. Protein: CASSPGGPARNTIYF.